These T cell receptor beta chains were read from a single sample in a study of OX40 agonist ivuxolimab in advanced cancers. The repertoire was sequenced with immunoSEQ multiplex PCR; TCRdb's copy has only in-frame clones and lacks some. Of roughly 70,000 clones listed, 82% are singletons. The sequenced sample was CD4+ or CD8+ T cells sorted from blood, obtained in a trial of the OX40 agonist ivuxolimab. These receptor sequences come from an adult with an advanced solid tumor such as melanoma, head and neck, liver or kidney cancer. The CDR3 runs from the conserved cysteine through the conserved F or W. Fields, in order: CDR3 DNA, CDR3 protein, D gene, clone size, V gene, J gene. The D gene is left open where the match is weak. Size is stated for part of the rows, as once, few or many counts, or as a class when the clone is expanded.

TGTGCCAGCAGCTTGCCAGGGGGTACCGGGGAGCTGTTTTTT,CASSLPGGTGELFF,TRBD1,-,TRBV5-6,TRBJ2-2
TGCGCCAGCAGCTTGGCTGCGGGGACCCCTGGCTACACCTTC,CASSLAAGTPGYTF,-,-,TRBV5-1,TRBJ1-2
TGTGCCAGCAGCTTAGGGAGCGGGTTTAGGTACGAGCAGTACTTC,CASSLGSGFRYEQYF,-,-,TRBV7-8,TRBJ2-7
TGTGCCAGCAACCCACCAGGGGGTAATTATAATTCACCCCTCCACTTT,CASNPPGGNYNSPLHF,TRBD1,-,TRBV28,TRBJ1-6
TGTGCCAGTAGCGTAGTTCAGTCTTTGAACACCGGGGAGCTGTTTTTT,CASSVVQSLNTGELFF,-,-,TRBV9,TRBJ2-2
TGTGCCAGCAGCTTAAAACTAGCGGAAAAAAACATTCAGTACTTC,CASSLKLAEKNIQYF,TRBD2,-,TRBV7-8,TRBJ2-4
TGTGCCAGCAGGGACAGGGGCAAATCCTTGAACACTGAAGCTTTCTTT,CASRDRGKSLNTEAFF,TRBD1,once,TRBV5-6,TRBJ1-1
TGTGCCAGCAGTTACGCTGGGGGCGAGAAGAACTATGGCTACACCTTC,CASSYAGGEKNYGYTF,-,-,TRBV6-6,TRBJ1-2
TGTGCCAGCAGACCGCAGACTAGCGGGAAAAACAATGAGCAGTTCTTC,CASRPQTSGKNNEQFF,TRBD2,once,TRBV6-6,TRBJ2-1
TGTGCCAGCAGCTTCGATGGGGGGAAAACAGATACGCAGTATTTT,CASSFDGGKTDTQYF,-,-,TRBV7-9,TRBJ2-3
TGTGCCAGCAGCTTATCGACCCAAACAGGGCAGTACTTC,CASSLSTQTGQYF,-,-,TRBV7-8,TRBJ2-7
TGTGCCAGCAGCTTAGTTGGGTCGGAGACCCAGTACTTC,CASSLVGSETQYF,-,-,TRBV7-9,TRBJ2-5
TGTGCCAGCAGTTACGAACGGGAGGATACGCAGTATTTT,CASSYEREDTQYF,-,few,TRBV6-5,TRBJ2-3
TGCGCCAGCAGTACCAAACAGGGAGTGGGCAATCAGCCCCAGCATTTT,CASSTKQGVGNQPQHF,-,-,TRBV10-2,TRBJ1-5
TGCAGCGTTCAAGCGGCGGTGCTGGAGACCCAGTACTTC,CSVQAAVLETQYF,-,-,TRBV29-1,TRBJ2-5
TGTGCCAGCTCACTGGGACAGGGGTTGAACACTGAAGCTTTCTTT,CASSLGQGLNTEAFF,TRBD1,-,TRBV18,TRBJ1-1
TGTGCCAGCAGTTTATATTCGGGGCACTTGGGCTTC,CASSLYSGHLGF,-,-,TRBV28,TRBJ1-2
TGTGCCAGCAGCTTAGATCGCGGCGGCTTCAATTCACCCCTCCACTTT,CASSLDRGGFNSPLHF,-,-,TRBV11-2,TRBJ1-6
TGTGCCAGTAGGATAACCGGGACAGGGCGGGAGCAGTACTTC,CASRITGTGREQYF,TRBD1,-,TRBV19,TRBJ2-7
TGTGCCAGCAGCTTAGTTCCGGACACTAATGAAAAACTGTTTTTT,CASSLVPDTNEKLFF,-,-,TRBV7-9,TRBJ1-4
TGTGCCAGCAGCCGGGACAGGGGTAGTGAGCAGTACTTC,CASSRDRGSEQYF,TRBD1,-,TRBV7-3,TRBJ2-7
TGTGCCAGCAGCCCTGGGGGCGGGAGAGGGAATGAGCAGTTCTTC,CASSPGGGRGNEQFF,-,-,TRBV11-3,TRBJ2-1
TGTGCCAGCAGGGGGGACGTAACCAATCAGCCCCAGCATTTT,CASRGDVTNQPQHF,-,-,TRBV2,TRBJ1-5
TGTGCCAGCACCCTTTCCCACAGCTATGGCTACACCTTC,CASTLSHSYGYTF,-,-,TRBV7-2,TRBJ1-2
TGTGCCTGGAGCCCCGGGACAGGAGTGTACGAGCAGTACTTC,CAWSPGTGVYEQYF,TRBD1,-,TRBV30,TRBJ2-7
TGCGCCAGCAGCTTGACCGGACAGACAACTAATGAAAAACTGTTTTTT,CASSLTGQTTNEKLFF,-,few,TRBV5-1,TRBJ1-4
TGTGCCAGCAGCTTAAAGGTCCCGGCACTAAGCGGGGAGCTGTTTTTT,CASSLKVPALSGELFF,-,-,TRBV7-6,TRBJ2-2
TGCGCCAGCAGCCCTTTTCTGAGCACAGATACGCAGTATTTT,CASSPFLSTDTQYF,-,-,TRBV5-1,TRBJ2-3
TGCGCCAGCAGCCAAGGTATCCCCCGCGCACTCCTAATTGAAGCTTTCTTT,CASSQGIPRALLIEAFF,-,-,TRBV4-1,TRBJ1-1
TGTGCCAGCAGTCCTGGGGGCGGAAGCCTCAATGAGCAGTTCTTC,CASSPGGGSLNEQFF,-,-,TRBV6-1,TRBJ2-1
TGCGCCAGCGCGGGACAGCGCTCCTACAATGAGCAGTTCTTC,CASAGQRSYNEQFF,-,once,TRBV5-1,TRBJ2-1
TGTGCCAGCAGCCCGAGTAAGGGAACAGATACGCAGTATTTT,CASSPSKGTDTQYF,-,-,TRBV11-3,TRBJ2-3
TGTGCCAGCAGCCGTCTAGGAGAGACCCAGTACTTC,CASSRLGETQYF,-,-,TRBV5-5,TRBJ2-5
TGTGCCAGCTCACCTCTACAGGAAACTGAAGCTTTCTTT,CASSPLQETEAFF,-,few,TRBV18,TRBJ1-1
TGTGCCAGCAGTTTTCAGTTTACGCAGTATTTT,CASSFQFTQYF,-,-,TRBV28,TRBJ2-3
TGTGCCAGCAGTTTAGAACTTCGTCACAGGGAGAGCACTGAAGCTTTCTTT,CASSLELRHRESTEAFF,-,-,TRBV28,TRBJ1-1
TGTGCCAGCAGGACAAAAGGGGGTGTCTATCGCAATGAGCAGTTCTTC,CASRTKGGVYRNEQFF,-,-,TRBV25-1,TRBJ2-1
TGTGCCAGCAGTCCCGGGAGCGGGACAGGGAGGAACATTCAGTACTTC,CASSPGSGTGRNIQYF,TRBD1,-,TRBV7-2,TRBJ2-4
TGTGCCAGTAGTATTGAGGGGGCTTATGAGCAGTTCTTC,CASSIEGAYEQFF,TRBD1,-,TRBV19,TRBJ2-1
TGTGCCAGCAGTTACTCGGTCACACACACTCGGACTGAAGCTTTCTTT,CASSYSVTHTRTEAFF,-,-,TRBV6-5,TRBJ1-1
TGTGCCACCAGCAGAGATCGCTCCAGCGGAGAGACCCAGTACTTC,CATSRDRSSGETQYF,-,-,TRBV15,TRBJ2-5
TGTGCCTGGAGTGTAGATTGGAATTCACCCCTCCACTTT,CAWSVDWNSPLHF,-,-,TRBV30,TRBJ1-6
TGTGCCAGTAGAGTGGAGGGGACCGGGGAGCTGTTTTTT,CASRVEGTGELFF,-,-,TRBV19,TRBJ2-2
TGTGCCAGCAGCTTGGGGGGACACATGAACACTGAAGCTTTCTTT,CASSLGGHMNTEAFF,-,-,TRBV5-4,TRBJ1-1
TGTGCCAGCAGCTTAGTGACGAACACTGAAGCTTTCTTT,CASSLVTNTEAFF,-,once,TRBV7-8,TRBJ1-1
TGTGCCAGTAGGCCGGGACAGGGGATTCAGCCCCAGCATTTT,CASRPGQGIQPQHF,TRBD1,few,TRBV19,TRBJ1-5
TGCGCCAGCAGCCAAGTAACCCCATGGACAGCGAACACTGAAGCTTTCTTT,CASSQVTPWTANTEAFF,-,-,TRBV4-1,TRBJ1-1
TGCAGCGTTCGGGCTGCAACTAATGAAAAACTGTTTTTT,CSVRAATNEKLFF,-,-,TRBV29-1,TRBJ1-4
TGTGCCAGCAGTTCCCCAGGGGGAATCTATGGCTACACCTTC,CASSSPGGIYGYTF,TRBD1,-,TRBV6-5,TRBJ1-2
TGTGCCAGCAGCCCACGGACAGGGTGGGAAGCTTTCTTT,CASSPRTGWEAFF,TRBD1,-,TRBV7-2,TRBJ1-1
TGTGCCAGCTCAGCGGGAGACACAGATACGCAGTATTTT,CASSAGDTDTQYF,TRBD2,-,TRBV18,TRBJ2-3
TGTGCCAGTAGTGTGGAGAGAGCCAAAAACATTCAGTACTTC,CASSVERAKNIQYF,-,-,TRBV19,TRBJ2-4
TGTGCCAGTAGTATCGGCAGGGCTTTGAACAATGAGCAGTTCTTC,CASSIGRALNNEQFF,-,-,TRBV19,TRBJ2-1
TGTGCCAGCAGGGACTCCTATAATTCACCCCTCCACTTT,CASRDSYNSPLHF,-,-,TRBV28,TRBJ1-6
TGTGCCAGTAGTCGGGGAAGCAACATTCAGTACTTC,CASSRGSNIQYF,-,-,TRBV19,TRBJ2-4
TGCGCCAGCAGTGAGGGTGAGAGCTCCTACAATGAGCAGTTCTTC,CASSEGESSYNEQFF,-,-,TRBV10-1,TRBJ2-1